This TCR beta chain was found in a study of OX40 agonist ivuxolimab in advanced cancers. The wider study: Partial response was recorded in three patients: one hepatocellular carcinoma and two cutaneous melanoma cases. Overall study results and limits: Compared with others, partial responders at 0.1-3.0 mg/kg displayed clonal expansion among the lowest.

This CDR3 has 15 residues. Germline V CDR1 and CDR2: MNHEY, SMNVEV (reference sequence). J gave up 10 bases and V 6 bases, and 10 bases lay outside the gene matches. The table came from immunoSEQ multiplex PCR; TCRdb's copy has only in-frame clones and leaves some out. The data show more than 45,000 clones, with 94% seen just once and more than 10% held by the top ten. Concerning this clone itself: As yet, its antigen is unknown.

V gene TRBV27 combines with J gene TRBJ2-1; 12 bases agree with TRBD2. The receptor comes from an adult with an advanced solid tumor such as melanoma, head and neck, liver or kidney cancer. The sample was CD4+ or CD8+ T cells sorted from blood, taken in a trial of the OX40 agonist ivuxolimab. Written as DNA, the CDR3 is TGTGCCAGCAGGGACGGTACTAGCGGGAGGAACGAGCAGTTCTTC. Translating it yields CASRDGTSGRNEQFF.